This TCR beta chain was sequenced for a study of T cell responses to AZD1222 COVID-19 vaccine. Notes on the study in general: Variant regions that are unmutated are reportedly the target of nearly half of spike-specific TCRs. Spike-specific TCR breadth and depth were elevated following two AZD1222 doses. Mostly white British, mostly female donors; authors suggested clonal diversity may be underestimated.

This CDR3 spans 16 amino acids. Germline trimming cut 6 bases from V and 9 bases from J; bases unmatched to any gene: 14. Germline V gene sequence: CDR1 SGHTA, CDR2 FQGTGA. Only a few counts were recorded for this clone. The antigen remains undetermined. The repertoire was sequenced with immunoSEQ multiplex PCR; TCRdb's copy has only in-frame clones and lacks some. In the table there are about 82,000 clones, 70% to 90% of which are singletons. Second doses that came at about 4 or about 12 weeks were put together. Here the sequenced sample was peripheral blood, taken 28 days after the second AZD1222 dose. The chain uses TRBV7-3 and TRBJ2-4; 10 bases map to TRBD1. This receptor was taken from an adult who received the AZD1222 COVID-19 vaccine. The CDR3 here is CASSYYPGGQGSIQYF. In DNA form, the CDR3 reads TGTGCCAGCAGTTATTACCCCGGGGGACAGGGGAGCATTCAGTACTTC. The full variable domain, completed using reference TRBV7-3 and TRBJ2-4, is GAGVSQTPSNKVTEKGKYVELRCDPISGHTALYWYRQSLGQGPEFLIYFQGTGAADDSGLPNDRFFAVRPEGSVSTLKIQRTERGDSAVYLCASSYYPGGQGSIQYFGAGTRLSVL.